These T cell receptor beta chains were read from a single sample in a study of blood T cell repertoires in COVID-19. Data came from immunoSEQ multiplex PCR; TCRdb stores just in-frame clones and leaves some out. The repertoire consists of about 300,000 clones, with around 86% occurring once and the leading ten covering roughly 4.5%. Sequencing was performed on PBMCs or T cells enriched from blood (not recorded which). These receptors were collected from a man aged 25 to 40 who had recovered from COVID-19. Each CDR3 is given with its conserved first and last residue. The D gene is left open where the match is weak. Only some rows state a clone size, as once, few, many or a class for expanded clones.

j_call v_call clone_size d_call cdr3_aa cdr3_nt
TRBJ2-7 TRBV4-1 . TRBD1 CASSLGTGSYEQYF TGCGCCAGCAGCCTCGGGACAGGTTCCTACGAGCAGTACTTC
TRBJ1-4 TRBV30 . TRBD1 CAWSPDRPNEKLFF TGTGCCTGGAGCCCGGACAGGCCTAATGAAAAACTGTTTTTT
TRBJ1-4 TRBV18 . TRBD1 CASSPEGQGFGEKLFF TGTGCCAGCTCACCAGAGGGACAGGGTTTCGGTGAAAAACTGTTTTTT
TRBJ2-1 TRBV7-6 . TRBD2 CASSPTPSGHKGNEQFF TGTGCCAGCAGCCCAACGCCTAGCGGGCACAAAGGCAATGAGCAGTTCTTC
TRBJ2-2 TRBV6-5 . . CASKGSGAGELFF TGTGCCAGCAAGGGCAGCGGCGCCGGGGAGCTGTTTTTT
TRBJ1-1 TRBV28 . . CASSGDFNTEAFF TGTGCCAGCAGTGGGGACTTTAACACTGAAGCTTTCTTT
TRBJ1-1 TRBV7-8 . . CASSFRVKNTEAFF TGTGCCAGCAGCTTCCGGGTAAAGAACACTGAAGCTTTCTTT
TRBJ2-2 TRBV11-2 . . CASPTGGELFF TGTGCCAGCCCGACGGGCGGGGAGCTGTTTTTT
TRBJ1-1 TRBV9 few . CASNKNTEAFF TGTGCCAGCAACAAGAACACTGAAGCTTTCTTT
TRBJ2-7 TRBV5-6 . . CASGLSEVWPYEQYF TGTGCCAGCGGCCTCTCTGAGGTATGGCCCTACGAGCAGTACTTC
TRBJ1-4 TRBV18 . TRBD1 CASSGQGATNEKLFF TGTGCCAGCTCCGGACAGGGGGCAACTAATGAAAAACTGTTTTTT
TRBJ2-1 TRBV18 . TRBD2 CASSLLPAGDYNEQFF TGTGCCAGCTCCCTGCTCCCAGCGGGAGATTACAATGAGCAGTTCTTC
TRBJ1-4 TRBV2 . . CASSESGVNEKLFF TGTGCCAGCAGTGAATCCGGGGTTAATGAAAAACTGTTTTTT
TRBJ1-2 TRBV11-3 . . CASSLDPGMGGYGYTF TGTGCCAGCAGCTTAGATCCCGGTATGGGGGGCTATGGCTACACCTTC
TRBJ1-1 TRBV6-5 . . CASSYLPGVMNTEAFF TGTGCCAGCAGTTACCTCCCAGGGGTCATGAACACTGAAGCTTTCTTT
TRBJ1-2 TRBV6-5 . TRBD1 CASHWDSSNYGYTF TGTGCCAGCCACTGGGACAGTTCTAACTATGGCTACACCTTC
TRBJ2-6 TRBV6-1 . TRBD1 CASSATTGGGANVLTF TGTGCCAGCAGTGCCACGACAGGGGGAGGGGCCAACGTCCTGACTTTC
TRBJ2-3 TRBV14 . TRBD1 CASSYGQGRTDTQYF TGTGCCAGCAGCTACGGACAGGGGCGGACAGATACGCAGTATTTT
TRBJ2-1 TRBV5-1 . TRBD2 CASSRTSDSSYNEQFF TGCGCCAGCAGCCGGACTAGCGACAGCTCCTACAATGAGCAGTTCTTC
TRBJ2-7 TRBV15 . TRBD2 CATSITSGGGSYEQYF TGTGCCACCAGCATCACTAGCGGGGGGGGCTCCTACGAGCAGTACTTC
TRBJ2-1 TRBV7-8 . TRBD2 CASSLLAGGLNEQFF TGTGCCAGCAGCCTACTAGCGGGAGGACTCAATGAGCAGTTCTTC
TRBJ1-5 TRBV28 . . CASSFGGPQPQHF TGTGCCAGCAGTTTCGGGGGGCCTCAGCCCCAGCATTTT
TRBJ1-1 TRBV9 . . CASSVNPAAEAFF TGTGCCAGCAGCGTGAACCCCGCAGCGGAAGCTTTCTTT
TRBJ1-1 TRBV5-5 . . CASSFHREAFF TGTGCCAGCAGCTTTCACAGGGAAGCTTTCTTT
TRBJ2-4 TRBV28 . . CATYPQGGRKIQYF TGTGCCACCTACCCACAGGGCGGGCGGAAAATTCAGTACTTC
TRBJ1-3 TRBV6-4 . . CASGGGGPVNGNTIYF TGTGCCAGCGGCGGGGGGGGACCTGTGAATGGAAACACCATATATTTT
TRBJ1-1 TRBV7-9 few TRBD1 CASSLEGTAQNTEAFF TGTGCCAGCAGCTTAGAAGGGACAGCTCAGAACACTGAAGCTTTCTTT
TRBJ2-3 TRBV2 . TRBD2 CASSGGTSGGNTQYF TGTGCCAGCAGTGGCGGGACTAGCGGGGGAAATACGCAGTATTTT
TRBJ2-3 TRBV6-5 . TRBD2 CASGGVTDTQYF TGTGCCAGCGGGGGGGTCACAGATACGCAGTATTTT
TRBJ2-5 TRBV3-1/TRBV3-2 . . CASSERRTVQETQYF TGTGCCAGCAGCGAACGCCGGACAGTACAAGAGACCCAGTACTTC
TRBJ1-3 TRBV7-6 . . CVTWDILSGNTIYF TGTGTCACATGGGACATCCTCTCTGGAAACACCATATATTTT
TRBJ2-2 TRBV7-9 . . CASSSPGTSNTGELFF TGTGCCAGCAGTTCCCCCGGGACTTCAAACACCGGGGAGCTGTTTTTT
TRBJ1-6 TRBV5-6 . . CASSFGDRTRSPLHF TGTGCCAGCAGTTTCGGCGACAGGACGCGGTCACCCCTCCACTTT
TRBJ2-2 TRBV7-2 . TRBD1 CASSKTRGPDTGELFF TGTGCCAGCAGCAAGACCAGGGGGCCGGACACCGGGGAGCTGTTTTTT
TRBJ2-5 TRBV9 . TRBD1 CASTAGTGLQETQYF TGTGCCAGCACTGCCGGGACAGGGCTACAAGAGACCCAGTACTTC
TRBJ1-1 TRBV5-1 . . CASSLAFGGQTTEAFF TGCGCCAGCAGCTTGGCCTTCGGGGGTCAGACTACTGAAGCTTTCTTT
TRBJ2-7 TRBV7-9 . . CASSLGHTRYEQYF TGTGCCAGCAGCTTAGGACACACCCGCTACGAGCAGTACTTC
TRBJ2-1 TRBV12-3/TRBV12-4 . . CASTVDYYNEQFF TGTGCCAGCACGGTGGACTATTACAATGAGCAGTTCTTC
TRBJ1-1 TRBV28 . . CASNGLETEAFF TGTGCCAGCAATGGGCTGGAAACTGAAGCTTTCTTT
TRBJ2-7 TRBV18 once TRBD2 CASSPAGEAYEQYF TGTGCCAGCTCCCCAGCGGGGGAGGCCTACGAGCAGTACTTC
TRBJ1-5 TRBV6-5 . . CASSYSDSGQPQHF TGTGCCAGCAGTTACTCCGATTCGGGGCAGCCCCAGCATTTT
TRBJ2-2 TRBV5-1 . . CASSLANREIGELFF TGCGCCAGCAGCTTGGCCAATCGGGAGATCGGGGAGCTGTTTTTT
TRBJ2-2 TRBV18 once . CASSKSPPPYVSGELFF TGTGCCAGCTCAAAGTCACCCCCGCCCTACGTCTCCGGGGAGCTGTTTTTT
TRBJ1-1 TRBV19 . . CASSLNRDMNTEAFF TGTGCCAGTAGTCTAAACAGGGACATGAACACTGAAGCTTTCTTT
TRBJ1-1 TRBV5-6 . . CASSRGSTEAFF TGTGCCAGCAGTCGAGGAAGTACAGAAGCTTTCTTT
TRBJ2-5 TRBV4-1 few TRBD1 CASSLQGAKGETQYF TGCGCCAGCAGCCTCCAGGGGGCGAAAGGAGAGACCCAGTACTTC
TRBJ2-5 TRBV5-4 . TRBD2 CASRAGVAETQYF TGTGCCAGCCGAGCGGGGGTAGCGGAGACCCAGTACTTC
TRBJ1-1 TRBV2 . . CASSGDLNTEAFF TGTGCCAGCAGCGGGGACTTGAACACTGAAGCTTTCTTT
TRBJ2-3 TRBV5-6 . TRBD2 CASSLDSTGGTYTDTQYF TGTGCCAGCAGCTTGGATAGTACGGGGGGGACGTACACAGATACGCAGTATTTT
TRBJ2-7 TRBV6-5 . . CASSPYEQYF TGTGCCAGCAGTCCGTACGAGCAGTACTTC
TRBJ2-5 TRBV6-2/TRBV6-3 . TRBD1 CASSTDRGGETQYF TGTGCCAGCAGCACTGACAGGGGTGGGGAGACCCAGTACTTC
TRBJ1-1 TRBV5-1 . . CASSRTGDTEAFF TGCGCCAGCAGCCGGACTGGGGACACTGAAGCTTTCTTT
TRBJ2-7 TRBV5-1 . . CASGQSVGLFSYEQYF TGCGCCAGCGGCCAGAGTGTGGGGCTATTTTCCTACGAGCAGTACTTC
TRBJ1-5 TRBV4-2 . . CASSQYRQEAGQPQHF TGTGCCAGCAGCCAGTACCGACAGGAGGCGGGTCAGCCCCAGCATTTT